These 20 T cell receptor beta chains were all obtained from the same sample, sequenced in a study of somatic mutations in cytotoxic T cells in rheumatoid arthritis. Assay used: immunoSEQ multiplex PCR; TCRdb lists only in-frame clones, some missing. The data show 18,000 or so clones, about 68% seen once. Sequenced material: CD8+ T cells sorted from blood. The origin of the receptors is a man in his fifties or sixties in good health.

This clone turned up a few times. The rearrangement uses TRBV9 and TRBJ2-2; 7 nucleotides match TRBD1. The CDR3 runs to 15 residues. The junction had 9 bases not matched to a gene; V was cut back by 4 bases and J by 6 bases. In germline, CDR1 is SGDLS, CDR2 YYNGEE. The CDR3 sequence: CASSPRDSPSGELFF. The DNA for the CDR3 is TGTGCCAGCAGCCCCCGGGACAGCCCCTCCGGGGAGCTGTTTTTT.

The chain employs TRBV7-9 and TRBJ2-4; D might be TRBD1 (5 bases). CDR1 SEHNR and CDR2 FQNEAQ come from the germline V gene (reference sequence). The CDR3 runs 14 residues. V was clipped by 5 bases and J by 2 bases, with 10 bases between them. The CDR3 spells CASSPRQTKNIQYF. DNA for the CDR3: TGTGCCAGCAGCCCTCGACAGACCAAAAACATTCAGTACTTC.

The chain has TRBV19 and TRBJ1-1; D call uncertain. Per the germline V gene, CDR1 is LNHDA and CDR2 is SQIVND (reference sequence). This CDR3 is 14 amino acids long. The germline V and J ends were trimmed by 7 bases and 1 base, with 13 bases remaining between them. The DNA for the CDR3 is TGTGCCAGTACCGCCGGGTCTCCGAACACTGAAGCTTTCTTT. Translating it yields CASTAGSPNTEAFF.

The gene calls are TRBV4-3 and TRBJ2-7, with D hard to call. The CDR3 totals 16 residues. CDR1 is LGHNA, CDR2 YSLEER, per germline. V gave up 0 bases and J gave up 4 bases, with 16 bases separating them. The CDR3 loop is CASSQDTFQRVYEQYF. CDR3 sequence (DNA): TGCGCCAGCAGCCAAGATACTTTTCAGCGCGTTTACGAGCAGTACTTC.

This clone has more than one count but fewer than ten. CDR3 loop: CASSLDSRTLYGYTF. The CDR3 DNA reads TGTGCCAGCAGCTTGGATAGCAGAACGCTCTATGGCTACACCTTC. The gene calls are TRBV5-4 and TRBJ1-2, with no clear D. Trimming removed 0 bases from V and 4 bases from J, with 13 bases in between. The CDR3 has 15 residues. The germline V gene encodes CDR1 SGHNT and CDR2 YYREEE (reference sequence).

The chain combines TRBV21-1 with TRBJ2-3; TRBD2, the table's D call, lacks a check against the DNA. TRBV21-1 represents a pseudogene. The CDR3 has 16 residues. Here the CDR3 DNA reads TGTGCCAGCAGCAAAGTTACTAGCGGGACCACAGATACGCAGTATTTT. It yields the protein CASSKVTSGTTDTQYF.

The chain is built from TRBV6-1 and TRBJ2-7; D gene uncertain. Germline CDR1 reads MNHNS; CDR2 reads SASEGT. Trimming removed 7 bases at V and 4 bases at J, with 20 bases between. The CDR3 covers 15 residues. The CDR3 reads CASNPGRSKWYEQYF. CDR3 sequence (DNA): TGTGCCAGCAACCCAGGTCGAAGTAAATGGTACGAGCAGTACTTC.

The count of this clone is one. The genes are TRBV5-1 and TRBJ1-1; D unclear. Per the germline V gene, CDR1 is SGHRS and CDR2 is YFSETQ. This CDR3 is built from 13 residues. V lost 6 bases to trimming and J lost 1 base, with 10 bases between them. The CDR3 DNA reads as TGCGCCAGCACGGGGAGGGAGAACACTGAAGCTTTCTTT. It encodes CASTGRENTEAFF.

The rearrangement joins TRBV6-5 to TRBJ2-7, with D unclear. Germline CDR1 is MNHEY and CDR2 is SVGAGI. This CDR3 contains 12 residues. Trimming pared 5 bases from V and 4 bases from J, leaving 9 bases between. CDR3 in DNA: TGTGCCAGCAGTGTTACAGCTTACGAGCAGTACTTC. This gives the protein CASSVTAYEQYF.

This rearrangement joins TRBV7-8 to TRBJ2-5; 11 positions agree with TRBD2. The germline CDR1 and CDR2 sequences are SGHVS and FQNEAQ. Trimming removed 5 bases from V and 6 bases from J; junction bases left unmatched: 11. This CDR3 is built from 16 residues. For the CDR3, the DNA is TGTGCCAGCAGCCTCTTTAGCGGGGGGGCCGTGAAGACCCAGTACTTC. This translates into CASSLFSGGAVKTQYF.

This clone was recorded once. The chain couples TRBV19 to TRBJ2-7; 8 bases line up with TRBD1. This CDR3 has 12 amino acids. Germline V gene data show CDR1 as LNHDA and CDR2 as SQIVND (reference sequence). V trimming: 3 bases; J trimming: 6 bases; junction bases outside the gene matches: 1. DNA of the CDR3: TGTGCCAGTAGTATCACAGGGGGCGAGCAGTACTTC. Translation: CASSITGGEQYF.

In its sample, this clone was seen once. The chain has TRBV6-6 and TRBJ1-5; D is unclear. V lost 7 bases and J 0 bases, leaving 16 bases between the germline ends. This CDR3 comprises 16 residues. The V gene's germline CDR1 is MNHNY and CDR2 SVGAGI (reference sequence). The CDR3 DNA reads TGTGCCAGCAATAGCGGCAGCAGTAATAGCAATCAGCCCCAGCATTTT. It specifies CASNSGSSNSNQPQHF.

This sequence joins TRBV19 and TRBJ1-3; no clear D. V gave up 4 bases and J gave up 2 bases, with 21 bases separating them. Germline CDR1 LNHDA, CDR2 SQIVND (reference sequence). The CDR3 runs to 18 residues. Written as DNA, the CDR3 is TGTGCCAGTAGTACCCCTTGGGCCGACCAAGAACCTGGAAACACCATATATTTT. Its protein is CASSTPWADQEPGNTIYF.

This clone turned up a few times. The CDR3 loop reads CASSPRGRNTEAFF. CDR3 DNA: TGCGCCAGCAGCCCCAGGGGGCGAAACACTGAAGCTTTCTTT. The chain combines TRBV4-1 with TRBJ1-1, with 8 bases that match TRBD1. This CDR3 has 14 amino acids. V gave up 4 bases and J gave up 2 bases; unmatched junction bases: 3. From germline, CDR1 is MGHRA and CDR2 YSYEKL.

The chain links TRBV4-1 to TRBJ1-2; no clear D gene. Germline-derived CDR1 and CDR2 are MGHRA and YSYEKL. V was shortened by 3 bases and J by 6 bases, with 14 bases between the two germline ends. The CDR3 contains 14 residues. The DNA of the CDR3 is TGCGCCAGCAGCCATCAGAAGTCCACAGATGGCTACACCTTC. Protein: CASSHQKSTDGYTF.

This clone ranks as medium-sized. The chain couples TRBV9 to TRBJ2-7; 14 bases are shared with TRBD2. Germline loops: CDR1 SGDLS, CDR2 YYNGEE. This CDR3 region has 16 residues. The junction had 7 bases not matched to a gene; V was cut back by 3 bases and J by 5 bases. For the CDR3, the DNA is TGTGCCAGCAGCGGAGGGACTAGCGGGAGTATGGACGAGCAGTACTTC. Translating it yields CASSGGTSGSMDEQYF.

By sample fraction, this clone is medium-sized. The chain is built from TRBV5-1 and TRBJ1-6; TRBD1 matches 10 bases. Trimming removed 5 bases from V and 10 bases from J; junction bases left unmatched: 6. Germline V CDR1 and CDR2: SGHRS, YFSETQ. CDR3 length: 14 residues. CDR3 nucleotide sequence: TGCGCCAGCAGATCCGGGACAGGGGTCTCACCCCTCCACTTT. It translates to CASRSGTGVSPLHF.

About this clone itself: The germline gene is not matched at one end of the junction; a read error may be the cause. This chain joins TRBV11-2 and TRBJ2-7; TRBD2 matches 9 bases. Per the germline V gene, CDR1 is SGHAT and CDR2 is FQNNGV. The CDR3 has 15 amino acids. Here the CDR3 DNA reads TGTGCCAGCAGCCTAGAATGGGCTAGCGGGAAATGGCAGTACTTC. This translates into CASSLEWASGKWQYF.

This rearrangement joins TRBV9 to TRBJ2-2; D gene uncertain. With 1 base removed from V and 0 bases from J, the gap between germline ends came to 7 bases. The CDR3 covers 15 residues. CDR1 is SGDLS and CDR2 is YYNGEE in the germline V gene. In nucleotides, the CDR3 is TGTGCCAGCAGCGTAAGCGTGGCGAACACCGGGGAGCTGTTTTTT. Translated, it gives CASSVSVANTGELFF.

J is TRBJ2-1 and V is TRBV13; TRBD1 agrees at 8 bases. With 1 base clipped from V and 9 bases from J, the junction kept 5 bases outside the gene matches. The CDR3 spans 14 residues. Looked up from germline, CDR1 is PRHDT and CDR2 is FYEKMQ (reference sequence). This chain's CDR3 is CASSLAGGETEQFF. CDR3 nucleotide sequence: TGTGCCAGCAGCTTAGCAGGGGGCGAAACTGAGCAGTTCTTC.